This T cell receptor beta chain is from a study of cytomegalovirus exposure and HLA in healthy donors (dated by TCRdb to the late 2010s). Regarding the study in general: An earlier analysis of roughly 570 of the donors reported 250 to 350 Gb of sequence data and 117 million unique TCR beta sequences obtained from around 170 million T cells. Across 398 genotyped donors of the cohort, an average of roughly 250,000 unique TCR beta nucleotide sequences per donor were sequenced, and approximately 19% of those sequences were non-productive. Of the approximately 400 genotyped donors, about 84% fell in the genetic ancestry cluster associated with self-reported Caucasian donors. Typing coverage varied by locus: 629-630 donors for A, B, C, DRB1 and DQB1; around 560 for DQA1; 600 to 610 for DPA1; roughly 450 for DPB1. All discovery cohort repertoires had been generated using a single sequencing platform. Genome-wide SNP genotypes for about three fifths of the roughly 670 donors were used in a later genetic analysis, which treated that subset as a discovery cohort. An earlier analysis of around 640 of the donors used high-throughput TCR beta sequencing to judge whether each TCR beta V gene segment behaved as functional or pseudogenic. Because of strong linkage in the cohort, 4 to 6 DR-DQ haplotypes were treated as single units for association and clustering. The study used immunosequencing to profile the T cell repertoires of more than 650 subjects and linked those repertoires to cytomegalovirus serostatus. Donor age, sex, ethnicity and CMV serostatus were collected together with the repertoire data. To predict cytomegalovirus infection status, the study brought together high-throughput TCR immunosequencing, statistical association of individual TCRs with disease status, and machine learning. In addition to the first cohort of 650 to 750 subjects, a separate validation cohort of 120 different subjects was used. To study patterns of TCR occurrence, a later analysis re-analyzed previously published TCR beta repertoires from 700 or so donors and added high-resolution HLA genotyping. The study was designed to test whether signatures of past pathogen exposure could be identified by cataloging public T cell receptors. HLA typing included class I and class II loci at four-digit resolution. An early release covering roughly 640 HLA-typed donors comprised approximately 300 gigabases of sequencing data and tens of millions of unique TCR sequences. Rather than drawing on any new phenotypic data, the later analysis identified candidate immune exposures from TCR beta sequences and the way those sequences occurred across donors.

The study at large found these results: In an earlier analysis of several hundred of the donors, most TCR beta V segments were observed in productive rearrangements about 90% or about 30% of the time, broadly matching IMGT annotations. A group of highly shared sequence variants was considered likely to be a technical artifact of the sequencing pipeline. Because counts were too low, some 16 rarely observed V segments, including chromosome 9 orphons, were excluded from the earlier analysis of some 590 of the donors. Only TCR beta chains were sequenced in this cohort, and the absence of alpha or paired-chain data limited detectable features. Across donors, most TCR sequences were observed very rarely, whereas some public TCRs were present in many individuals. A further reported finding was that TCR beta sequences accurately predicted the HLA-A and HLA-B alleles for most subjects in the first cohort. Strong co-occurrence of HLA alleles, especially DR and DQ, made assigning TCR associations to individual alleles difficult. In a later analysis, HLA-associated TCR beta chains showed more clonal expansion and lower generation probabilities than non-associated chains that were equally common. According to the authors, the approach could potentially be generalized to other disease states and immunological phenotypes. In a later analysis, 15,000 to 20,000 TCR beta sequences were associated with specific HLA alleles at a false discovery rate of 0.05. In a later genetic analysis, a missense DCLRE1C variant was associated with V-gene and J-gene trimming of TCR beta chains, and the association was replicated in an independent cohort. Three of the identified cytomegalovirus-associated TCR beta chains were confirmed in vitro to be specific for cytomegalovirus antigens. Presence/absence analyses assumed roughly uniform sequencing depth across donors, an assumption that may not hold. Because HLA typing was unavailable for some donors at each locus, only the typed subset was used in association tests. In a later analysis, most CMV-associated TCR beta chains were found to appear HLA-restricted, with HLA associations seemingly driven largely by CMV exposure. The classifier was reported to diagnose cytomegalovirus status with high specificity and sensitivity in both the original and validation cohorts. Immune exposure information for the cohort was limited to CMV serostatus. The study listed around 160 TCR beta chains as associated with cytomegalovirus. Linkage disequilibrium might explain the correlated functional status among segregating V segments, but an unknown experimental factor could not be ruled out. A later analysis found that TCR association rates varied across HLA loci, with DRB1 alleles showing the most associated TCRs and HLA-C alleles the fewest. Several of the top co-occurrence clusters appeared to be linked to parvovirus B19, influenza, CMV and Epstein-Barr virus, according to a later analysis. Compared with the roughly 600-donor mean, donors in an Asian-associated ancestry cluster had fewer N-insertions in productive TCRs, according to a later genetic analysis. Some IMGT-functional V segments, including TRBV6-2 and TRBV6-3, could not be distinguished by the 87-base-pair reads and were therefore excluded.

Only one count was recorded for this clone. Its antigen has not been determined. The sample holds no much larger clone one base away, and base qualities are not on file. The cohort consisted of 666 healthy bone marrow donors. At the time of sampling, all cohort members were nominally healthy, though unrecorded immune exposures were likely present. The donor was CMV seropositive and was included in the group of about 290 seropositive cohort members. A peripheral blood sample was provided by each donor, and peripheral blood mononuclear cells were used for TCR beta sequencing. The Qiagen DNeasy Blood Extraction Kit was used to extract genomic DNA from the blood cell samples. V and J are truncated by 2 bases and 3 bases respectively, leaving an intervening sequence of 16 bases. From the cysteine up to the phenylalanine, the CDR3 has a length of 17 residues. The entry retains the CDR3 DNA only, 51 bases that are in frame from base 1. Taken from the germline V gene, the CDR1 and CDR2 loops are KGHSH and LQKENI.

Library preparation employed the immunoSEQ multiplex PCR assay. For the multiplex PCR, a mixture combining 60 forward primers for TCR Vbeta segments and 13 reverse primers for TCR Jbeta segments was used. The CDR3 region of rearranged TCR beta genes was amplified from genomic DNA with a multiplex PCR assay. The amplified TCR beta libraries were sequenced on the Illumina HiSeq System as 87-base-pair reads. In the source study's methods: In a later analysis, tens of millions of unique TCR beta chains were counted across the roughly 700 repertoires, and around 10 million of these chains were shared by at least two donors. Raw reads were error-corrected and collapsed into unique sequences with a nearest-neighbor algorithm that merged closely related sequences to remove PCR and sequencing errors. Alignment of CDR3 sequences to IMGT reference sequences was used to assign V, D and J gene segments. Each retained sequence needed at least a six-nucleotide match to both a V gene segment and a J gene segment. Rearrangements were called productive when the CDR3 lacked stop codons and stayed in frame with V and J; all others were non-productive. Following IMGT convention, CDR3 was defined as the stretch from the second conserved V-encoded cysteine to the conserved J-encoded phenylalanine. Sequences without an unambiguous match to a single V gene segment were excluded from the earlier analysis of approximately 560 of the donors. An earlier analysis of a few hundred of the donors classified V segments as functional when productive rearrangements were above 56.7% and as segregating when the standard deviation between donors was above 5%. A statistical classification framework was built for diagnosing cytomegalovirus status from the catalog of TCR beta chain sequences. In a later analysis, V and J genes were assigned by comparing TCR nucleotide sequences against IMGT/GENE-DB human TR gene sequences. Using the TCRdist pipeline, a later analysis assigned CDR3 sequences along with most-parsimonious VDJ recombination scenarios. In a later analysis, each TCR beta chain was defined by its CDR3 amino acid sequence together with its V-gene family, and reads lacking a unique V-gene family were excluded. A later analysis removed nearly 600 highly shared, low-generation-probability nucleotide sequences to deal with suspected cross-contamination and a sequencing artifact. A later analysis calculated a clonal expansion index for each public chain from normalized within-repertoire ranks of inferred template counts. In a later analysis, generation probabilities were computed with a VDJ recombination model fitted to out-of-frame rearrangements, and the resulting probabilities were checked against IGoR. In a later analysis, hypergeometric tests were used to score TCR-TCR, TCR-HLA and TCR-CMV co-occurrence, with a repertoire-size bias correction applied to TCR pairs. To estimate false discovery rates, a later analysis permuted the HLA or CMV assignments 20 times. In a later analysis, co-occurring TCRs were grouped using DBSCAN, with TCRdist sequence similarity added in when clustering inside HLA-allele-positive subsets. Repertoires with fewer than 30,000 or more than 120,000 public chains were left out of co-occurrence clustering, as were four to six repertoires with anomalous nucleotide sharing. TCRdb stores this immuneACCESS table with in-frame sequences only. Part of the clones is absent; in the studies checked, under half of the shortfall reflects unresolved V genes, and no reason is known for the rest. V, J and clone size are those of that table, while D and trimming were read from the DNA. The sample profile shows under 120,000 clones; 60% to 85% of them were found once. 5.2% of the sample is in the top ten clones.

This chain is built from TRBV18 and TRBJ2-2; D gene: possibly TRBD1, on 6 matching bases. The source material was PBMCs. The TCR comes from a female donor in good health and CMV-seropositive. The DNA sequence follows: TGTGCCAGCTCACCATCGAACCTGGACAGATACACCGGGGAGCTGTTTTTT. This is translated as CASSPSNLDRYTGELFF.